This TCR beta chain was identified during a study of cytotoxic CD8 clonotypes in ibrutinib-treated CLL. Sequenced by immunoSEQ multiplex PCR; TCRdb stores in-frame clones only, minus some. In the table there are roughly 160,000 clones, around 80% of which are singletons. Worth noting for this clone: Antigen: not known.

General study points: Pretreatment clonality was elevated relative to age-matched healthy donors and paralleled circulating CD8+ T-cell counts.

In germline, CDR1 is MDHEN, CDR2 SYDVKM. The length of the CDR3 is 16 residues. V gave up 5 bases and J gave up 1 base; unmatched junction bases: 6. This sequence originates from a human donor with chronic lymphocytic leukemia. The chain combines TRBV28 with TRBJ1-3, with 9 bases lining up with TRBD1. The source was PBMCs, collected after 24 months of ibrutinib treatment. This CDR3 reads CASSLRDRVSGNTIYF. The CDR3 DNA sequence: TGTGCCAGCAGTCTCCGGGACAGGGTATCTGGAAACACCATATATTTT.